The 29 T cell receptor beta chains presented below share a single source sample, sequenced in a study of CXCR3-negative and CXCR3-positive naive CD8 T cells. Libraries of TRB cDNA were made by 5' RACE and carried UMIs. One entry per CDR3 protein, without DNA, is what TCRdb gives after re-calling the 5' RACE reads. The listing records about 48,000 distinct CDR3 sequences. Sequencing input: memory CD8+ T cells from blood. Receptors originate from a human donor in good health. Some clones in this sample may be carry-over from other donors' samples.

This chain uses TRBV29-1 with TRBJ2-5; lacking DNA, the TRBD1 call made by TCRdb goes unchecked. The CDR3 runs to 13 residues. The V gene's germline CDR1 is SQVTM and CDR2 ANQGSEA. The chain's CDR3 is CSVDGQDAETQYF.

This sequence joins TRBV5-5 and TRBJ2-5. This CDR3 comprises 11 residues. The germline gives CDR1 SGHKS, CDR2 YYEKEE (reference sequence). The CDR3 reads CASTSGETQYF.

The chain links TRBV6-2 or TRBV6-3 to TRBJ2-1; there is no DNA to check the TCRdb D call of TRBD2. The CDR3 totals 15 residues. Germline CDR1 MNHEY, CDR2 SVGEGT. The CDR3 loop is CASSASGGSCNEQFF.

The genes are TRBV11-2 and TRBJ2-1; absent DNA, TCRdb's TRBD2 call cannot be checked. The germline CDR1 and CDR2 sequences are SGHAT and FQNNGV. This CDR3 contains 14 residues. CDR3 protein: CASSLVGSGNEQFF.

The chain recombines TRBV29-1 with TRBJ2-6; TCRdb proposes TRBD1, but this gene call is untestable without DNA. In germline, CDR1 is SQVTM, CDR2 ANQGSEA. CDR3 length equals 16 residues. The CDR3 loop is CSVGTGAPSGANVLTF.

This rearrangement joins TRBV6-2 or TRBV6-3 to TRBJ2-1. CDR1 MNHEY and CDR2 SVGEGT come from the germline V gene. The CDR3 consists of 13 residues. CDR3 sequence: CASSYSSYNEQFF.

The rearrangement joins TRBV6-5 to TRBJ2-5; TCRdb selects TRBD1, and the lack of DNA leaves this call unchecked. The CDR3 is made up of 13 amino acids. Per the germline V gene, CDR1 is MNHEY and CDR2 is SVGAGI. CDR3 loop: CASSYIGAETQYF.

The rearrangement links TRBV12-3 or TRBV12-4 to TRBJ1-1. The CDR3 consists of 12 residues. CDR3 loop: CASSLGGPEAFF.

V and J are TRBV28 and TRBJ1-1; TCRdb's D gene call, TRBD1, goes unchecked for lack of DNA. The germline V gene has CDR1 MDHEN and CDR2 SYDVKM. This CDR3 contains 14 residues. The CDR3 spells CASSWTGGNTEAFF.

The chain combines TRBV7-2 with TRBJ2-7. Germline-derived CDR1 and CDR2 are SGHTA and FQGNSA. CDR3 length: 14 amino acids. CDR3 region: CASSAPGGSYEQYF. The variable domain in full, with the rest retrieved from reference TRBV7-2 and TRBJ2-7, is GAGVSQSPSNKVTEKGKDVELRCDPISGHTALYWYRQSLGQGLEFLIYFQGNSAPDKSGLPSDRFSAERTGGSVSTLTIQRTQQEDSAVYLCASSAPGGSYEQYFGPGTRLTVT.

This rearrangement joins TRBV20-1 to TRBJ2-7; the TCRdb D gene call, TRBD1, has no DNA to confirm it. The CDR3 has 13 residues. In germline, CDR1 is DFQATT, CDR2 SNEGSKA (reference sequence). The chain's CDR3 is CSANPENYYEQYF.

The chain combines TRBV28 with TRBJ1-5. From germline, CDR1 is MDHEN and CDR2 SYDVKM. The CDR3 sequence is 16 residues long. CDR3 residues: CASTAGEASYNQPQHF.

The rearrangement uses TRBV12-3 or TRBV12-4 and TRBJ2-2; the D call from TCRdb, TRBD2, cannot be confirmed without DNA. The CDR3 extends over 16 amino acids. CDR3 in amino acids: CASSLGSGVYTGELFF.

The CDR3 loop is CSVIPTAVGYEQYF. The V call is TRBV29-1, the J call TRBJ2-7. The V gene's germline CDR1 is SQVTM and CDR2 ANQGSEA. The CDR3 is 14 residues long.

The CDR3 reads CASSLSRIYQPQHF. The rearrangement joins TRBV12-3 or TRBV12-4 to TRBJ1-5. CDR3 size: 14 residues.

The rearrangement links TRBV28 to TRBJ2-3; checking the TCRdb D call of TRBD1 is not possible without DNA. The CDR3 spans 15 residues. CDR1 MDHEN and CDR2 SYDVKM come from the germline V gene. CDR3 sequence reads: CASSLGTPSTDTQYF.

This chain uses TRBV4-2 with TRBJ2-1; TCRdb selects TRBD2, and the lack of DNA leaves this call unchecked. Germline V CDR1 and CDR2: LGHNA, YNFKEQ. This CDR3 comprises 15 residues. Here the CDR3 reads CASSHRLAGDNEQFF.

The chain has TRBV29-1 and TRBJ2-1; TCRdb gives TRBD2 as the D gene, but with no DNA this cannot be confirmed. The V gene's germline CDR1 is SQVTM and CDR2 ANQGSEA. The CDR3 loop spans 14 amino acids. CDR3 region: CSAGGTSHGNEQFF.

The chain has TRBV5-1 and TRBJ1-2. Per the germline V gene, CDR1 is SGHRS and CDR2 is YFSETQ. The CDR3 contains 19 residues. CDR3: CASSLSPGFASSSGEGYTF.

The V call is TRBV5-1, the J call TRBJ2-2. The CDR3 spans 15 residues. Germline CDR1 reads SGHRS; CDR2 reads YFSETQ. The CDR3 here is CASSLAGSGSGELFF.

This chain links TRBV6-2 or TRBV6-3 with TRBJ2-1; the D gene TCRdb calls, TRBD1, cannot be checked with no DNA. This CDR3 spans 18 amino acids. In germline, CDR1 is MNHEY, CDR2 SVGEGT. This CDR3 is CASSYSTPWSPSYNEQFF.

This chain uses TRBV6-1 with TRBJ2-7; TCRdb's D gene call, TRBD2, goes unchecked for lack of DNA. Germline V gives CDR1 MNHNS, CDR2 SASEGT. The CDR3 sequence is 17 residues long. The CDR3 loop reads CASSEVGQRELVYEQYF.

The J gene is TRBJ1-3, the V gene TRBV7-9; TCRdb reports TRBD1, a call that lacks DNA to check it against. There are 13 residues in the CDR3. Germline lookup yields CDR1 SEHNR and CDR2 FQNEAQ (reference sequence). CDR3 in amino acids: CASSPRQGNTIYF.

The chain combines TRBV7-3 with TRBJ2-3; with no DNA, the TCRdb D assignment of TRBD2 cannot be verified. The CDR3 length is 15 residues. CDR1 SGHTA and CDR2 FQGTGA come from the germline V gene. CDR3 region: CASSFSGILSDTQYF.

V usage is TRBV23-1 and J usage is TRBJ2-2; there is no DNA to check the TCRdb D call of TRBD2. TRBV23-1 is recorded as an ORF, its role being uncertain. There are 16 residues in the CDR3. CDR3 sequence: CASTQLSGSTTGELFF.

The rearrangement joins TRBV19 to TRBJ1-1. The CDR3 loop spans 13 amino acids. Germline CDR1 and CDR2: LNHDA and SQIVND (reference sequence). The CDR3 here is CASSITGYTEAFF.

This chain links TRBV29-1 with TRBJ1-2. This CDR3 comprises 16 residues. The germline V gene encodes CDR1 SQVTM and CDR2 ANQGSEA. CDR3 sequence reads: CSVEVVVGGNYYGYTF.

The V gene is TRBV6-2 or TRBV6-3, the J gene TRBJ2-7; the TRBD1 assignment by TCRdb is unverifiable without DNA. This CDR3 has 12 amino acids. The germline V gene has CDR1 MNHEY and CDR2 SVGEGT. The CDR3: CASRPGEYEQYF.

The gene calls are TRBV29-1 and TRBJ2-1; with no DNA, the TCRdb D assignment of TRBD2 cannot be verified. The CDR3 totals 12 residues. Germline CDR1 SQVTM, CDR2 ANQGSEA. The CDR3 protein is CSVPSAVDEQFF.